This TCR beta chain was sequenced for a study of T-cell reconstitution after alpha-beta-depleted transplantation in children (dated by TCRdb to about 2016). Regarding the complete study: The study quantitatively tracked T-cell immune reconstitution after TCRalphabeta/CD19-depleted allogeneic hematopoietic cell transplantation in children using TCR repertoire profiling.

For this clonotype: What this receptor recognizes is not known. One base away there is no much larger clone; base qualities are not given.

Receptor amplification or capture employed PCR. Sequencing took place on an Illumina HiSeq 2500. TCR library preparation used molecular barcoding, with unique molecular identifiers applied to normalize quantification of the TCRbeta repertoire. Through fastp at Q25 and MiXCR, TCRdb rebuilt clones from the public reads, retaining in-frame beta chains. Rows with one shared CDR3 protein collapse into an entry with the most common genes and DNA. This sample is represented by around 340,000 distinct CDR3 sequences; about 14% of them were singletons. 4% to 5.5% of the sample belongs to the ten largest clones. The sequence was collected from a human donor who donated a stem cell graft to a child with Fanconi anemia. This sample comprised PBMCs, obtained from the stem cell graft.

The bases read TGTGCCAGCAGCCGAACTGCTGGGGCGGAGGCCACTGAAGCTTTCTTT. This sequence encodes CASSRTAGAEATEAFF. The rearranged segments are TRBV28 and TRBJ1-1; D gene: possibly TRBD1, on 5 matching bases. The germline ends are 21 bases apart after V is trimmed by 6 bases and J by 4 bases. The CDR3, cysteine through phenylalanine, is 16 amino acids long. Only the CDR3 portion is preserved as DNA: 48 bases, with reading frame beginning at the first base. In the germline V gene, CDR1 corresponds to MDHEN and CDR2 to SYDVKM.